This T cell receptor (beta chain) was sequenced during a study of T cell repertoires in cytomegalovirus infection (dated by TCRdb to between 2019 and 2020). Regarding the research as a whole: The HLA type of each donor mattered for the analysis, because public TCR beta signatures pointed to carriage of CMV infection along with the matching HLA type.

V sheds 8 bases and J sheds 2 bases, leaving 16 bases between their ends. The cysteine opens and the phenylalanine closes a CDR3 of 14 amino acids. Only CDR3 DNA is held: 42 bases, read in frame from base 1. Broader findings and caveats from the paper: In both this cohort and an independent roughly 400-donor cohort, the cumulative frequency of public TCR beta family members distinguished carriers of CMV infection plus the relevant HLA type. The ex vivo response was dominated by HLA-C-restricted CMV-specific TCR beta clonotypes, which also provided the single most frequent clonotype in two of eight donors.

The sequencing machine was an Illumina HiSeq 1500. TCRdb itself trimmed the public reads at Q25 with fastp, ran MiXCR and retained productive beta chains. One record per CDR3 amino acid sequence lists the most common genes and DNA. The sample profile shows 55,000 to 70,000 distinct CDR3 sequences; about 30% of them were found once. The ten top clones hold 60% to 80% of the sample. Comments on this clonotype: The antigen this receptor binds is unknown. No qualities accompany the bases; no much larger clone lies one base away.

The sequence derives from a human donor in good health (CMV status not recorded). Some clones in this sample may be carry-over from other donors' samples. The V and J segments used are TRBV12-3 or TRBV12-4 and TRBJ2-7, with the D gene call left open. Input material: PBMCs, sequenced either directly or after in vitro stimulation (not recorded which). CDR3 loop: CASCLVGTTYEQYF. The DNA sequence is TGTGCCAGCTGCCTGGTAGGCACTACCTACGAGCAGTACTTC.